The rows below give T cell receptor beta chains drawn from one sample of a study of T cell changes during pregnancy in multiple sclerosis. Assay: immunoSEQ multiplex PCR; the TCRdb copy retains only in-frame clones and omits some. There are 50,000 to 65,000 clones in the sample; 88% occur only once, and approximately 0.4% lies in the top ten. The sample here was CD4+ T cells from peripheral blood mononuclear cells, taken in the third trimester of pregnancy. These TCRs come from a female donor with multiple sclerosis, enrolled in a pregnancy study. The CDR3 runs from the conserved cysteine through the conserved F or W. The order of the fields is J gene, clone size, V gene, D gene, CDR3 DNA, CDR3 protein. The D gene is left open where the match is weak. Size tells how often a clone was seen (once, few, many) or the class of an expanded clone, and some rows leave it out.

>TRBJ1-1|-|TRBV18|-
TGTGCCAGCTCACCACTAGAGAACACTGAAGCTTTCTTT
CASSPLENTEAFF
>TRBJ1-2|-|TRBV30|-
TGTGCCTGGAGTCCTCCCCTATCTAATTTCTATGGCTACACCTTC
CAWSPPLSNFYGYTF
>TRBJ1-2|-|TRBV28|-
TGTGCCACCTCGTTTTCTGGCTACACCTTC
CATSFSGYTF
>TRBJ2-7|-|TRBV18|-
TGTGCCAGCTCACCCGTGAACAGGGAGTACGAGCAGTACTTC
CASSPVNREYEQYF
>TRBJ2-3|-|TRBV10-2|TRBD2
TGCGCCAGCAGGGGGACTAGCGGGGGGGCATCGCAGTATTTT
CASRGTSGGASQYF
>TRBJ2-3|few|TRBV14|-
TGTGCCAGCAGTTTGTCTGGACTATATACGCAGTATTTT
CASSLSGLYTQYF
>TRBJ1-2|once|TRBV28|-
TGTGCCAGCAGTCCTTGGGGTCCGACAGCTTCAGCTAACTATGGCTACACCTTC
CASSPWGPTASANYGYTF
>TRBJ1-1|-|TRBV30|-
TGTGCCTGGCAAGACTACACTGAAGCTTTCTTT
CAWQDYTEAFF
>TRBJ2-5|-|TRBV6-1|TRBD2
TGTGCCAGCAGTGCTTTTACTAGCGGGGGAAAGACCCAGTACTTC
CASSAFTSGGKTQYF
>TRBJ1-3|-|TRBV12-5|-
TGTGCTAGTGGTTTGGTACTCTCGGGAAGAAACACCATATATTTT
CASGLVLSGRNTIYF